This paragraph reports one T cell receptor (beta chain). Its antigen is as yet unknown. CD4+ cells yielded CD45RA+ naive and CD45RA-negative memory subsets. This specimen comes from a study of shared clonotypes between healthy human individuals. Study-wide background: Donors had three CD4 naive, three CD4 memory, two CD8 naive and one CD8 memory plate apiece.

The V end was cut by 1 base, the J end by 6 bases, with 7 bases between. The CDR3 length is 12 residues. Germline-derived CDR1 and CDR2 are SEHNR and FQNEAQ (reference sequence). Investigators spread the genomic DNA of each subset evenly over several immunoSEQ plates. TCRdb's copy holds only in-frame clones and misses some; the assay was immunoSEQ multiplex PCR. The data contain approximately 180,000 clones, just under 95% of them singletons. Overall study findings and caveats: Depth was large, yet rarefaction showed that sorted-subset sequencing was incomplete.

The specimen sequenced was naive CD4+ T cells sorted from blood. Indicated subset: CD45RA+ positively selected. V usage is TRBV7-9 and J usage is TRBJ2-7; D gene unclear. The receptor was derived from a woman aged 25 to 39 in good health. For the CDR3, the DNA is TGTGCCAGCAGCTTAGAAGTTGGCGAGCAGTACTTC. Protein sequence: CASSLEVGEQYF. The variable domain in full, completed from reference TRBV7-9 and TRBJ2-7, reads DTGVSQNPRHKITKRGQNVTFRCDPISEHNRLYWYRQTLGQGPEFLTYFQNEAQLEKSRLLSDRFSAERPKGSFSTLEIQRTEQGDSAMYLCASSLEVGEQYFGPGTRLTVT.